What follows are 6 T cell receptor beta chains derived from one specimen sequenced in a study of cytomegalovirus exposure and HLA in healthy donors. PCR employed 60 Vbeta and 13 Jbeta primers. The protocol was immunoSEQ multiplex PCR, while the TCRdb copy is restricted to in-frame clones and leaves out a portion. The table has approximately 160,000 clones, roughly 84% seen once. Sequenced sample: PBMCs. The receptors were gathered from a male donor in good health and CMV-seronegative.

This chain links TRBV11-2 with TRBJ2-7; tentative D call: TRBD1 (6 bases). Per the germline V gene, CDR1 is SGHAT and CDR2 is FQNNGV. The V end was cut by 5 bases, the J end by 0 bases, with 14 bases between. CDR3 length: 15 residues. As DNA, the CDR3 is TGTGCCAGCAGCCCTGTCAGGGGCTACTCCTACGAGCAGTACTTC. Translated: CASSPVRGYSYEQYF.

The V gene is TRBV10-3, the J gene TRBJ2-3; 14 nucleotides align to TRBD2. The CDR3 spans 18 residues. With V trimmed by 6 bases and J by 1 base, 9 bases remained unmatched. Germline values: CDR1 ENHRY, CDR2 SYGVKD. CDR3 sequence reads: CAISFRLAGGLGTDTQYF. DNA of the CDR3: TGTGCCATCAGCTTCCGACTAGCGGGGGGGCTCGGCACAGATACGCAGTATTTT.

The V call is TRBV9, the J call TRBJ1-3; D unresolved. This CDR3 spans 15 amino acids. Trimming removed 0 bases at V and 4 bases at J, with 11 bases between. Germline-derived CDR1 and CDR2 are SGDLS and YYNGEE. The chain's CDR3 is CASSVAGSGGNTIYF. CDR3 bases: TGTGCCAGCAGCGTAGCAGGCTCGGGGGGAAACACCATATATTTT.

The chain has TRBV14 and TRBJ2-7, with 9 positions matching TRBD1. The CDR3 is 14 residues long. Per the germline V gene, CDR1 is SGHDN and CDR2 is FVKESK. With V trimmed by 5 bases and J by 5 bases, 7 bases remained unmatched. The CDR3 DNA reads TGTGCCAGCAGCTTATACAGGGGGCCGAACGAGCAGTACTTC. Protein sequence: CASSLYRGPNEQYF.

The chain's CDR3 is CASSWTGLTEAFF. The CDR3 nucleotides are TGTGCCAGCAGCTGGACAGGGTTGACTGAAGCTTTCTTT. The chain carries TRBV5-5 and TRBJ1-1; 8 bases line up with TRBD1. Germline-derived CDR1 and CDR2 are SGHKS and YYEKEE (reference sequence). V lost 3 bases to trimming and J lost 5 bases; unmatched junction nucleotides: 3. This CDR3 region has 13 residues.

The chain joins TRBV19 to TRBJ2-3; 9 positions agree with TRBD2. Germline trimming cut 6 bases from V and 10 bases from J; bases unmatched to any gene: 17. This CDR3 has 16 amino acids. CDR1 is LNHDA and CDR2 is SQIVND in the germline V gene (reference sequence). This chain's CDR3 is CASRPWASGDTYAQYF. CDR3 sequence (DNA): TGTGCCAGTAGACCCTGGGCTAGCGGGGACACTTATGCGCAGTATTTT.